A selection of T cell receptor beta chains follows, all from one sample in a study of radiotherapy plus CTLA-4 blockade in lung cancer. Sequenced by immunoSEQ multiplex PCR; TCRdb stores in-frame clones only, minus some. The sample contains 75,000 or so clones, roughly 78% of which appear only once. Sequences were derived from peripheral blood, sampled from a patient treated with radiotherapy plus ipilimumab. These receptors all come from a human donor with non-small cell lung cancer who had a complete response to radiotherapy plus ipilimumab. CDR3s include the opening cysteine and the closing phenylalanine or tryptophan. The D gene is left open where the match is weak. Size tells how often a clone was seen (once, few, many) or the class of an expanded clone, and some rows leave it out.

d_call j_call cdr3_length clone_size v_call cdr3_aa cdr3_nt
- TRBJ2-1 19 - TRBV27 CASKPYSLVREVRYNEQFF TGTGCCAGCAAGCCGTACTCGCTAGTCCGTGAGGTACGGTACAATGAGCAGTTCTTC
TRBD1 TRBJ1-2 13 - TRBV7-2 CASDSGTGYGYTF TGTGCCAGCGACTCCGGGACAGGCTATGGCTACACCTTC
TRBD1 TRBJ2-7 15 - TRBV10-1 CASSPDRGRTYEQYF TGCGCCAGCAGCCCTGACAGGGGTAGAACCTACGAGCAGTACTTC
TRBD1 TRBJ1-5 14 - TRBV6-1 CASTPGGFGFTQHF TGTGCCAGCACCCCAGGGGGATTTGGATTTACCCAGCATTTT
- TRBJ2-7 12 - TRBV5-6 CASSQNDYEQYF TGTGCCAGCAGCCAAAACGACTACGAGCAGTACTTC
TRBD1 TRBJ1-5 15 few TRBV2 CASRGTGLGNQPQHF TGTGCCAGCAGGGGGACAGGGCTCGGCAATCAGCCCCAGCATTTT
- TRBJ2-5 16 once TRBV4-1 CASSHSFGADQETQYF TGCGCCAGCAGCCATAGTTTCGGGGCTGATCAAGAGACCCAGTACTTC
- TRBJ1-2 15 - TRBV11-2 CASSLEPGPNYGYTF TGTGCCAGCAGCTTAGAGCCAGGCCCCAACTATGGCTACACCTTC
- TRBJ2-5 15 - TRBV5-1 CASSSPGRSQETQYF TGCGCCAGCAGCTCCCCGGGACGGAGCCAAGAGACCCAGTACTTC
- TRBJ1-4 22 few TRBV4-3 CASSQDWPEWGASRATNEKLFF TGCGCCAGCAGCCAAGATTGGCCCGAATGGGGGGCCAGCCGGGCAACTAATGAAAAACTGTTTTTT
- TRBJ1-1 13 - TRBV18 CASSRTGNTEAFF TGTGCCAGCTCACGTACAGGGAACACTGAAGCTTTCTTT
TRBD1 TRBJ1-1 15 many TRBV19 CASKDPGTGNTEAFF TGTGCCAGTAAAGACCCCGGGACAGGGAACACTGAAGCTTTCTTT
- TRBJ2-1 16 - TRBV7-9 CASSLGEGGNANEQFF TGTGCCAGCAGCTTAGGAGAGGGGGGGAATGCCAATGAGCAGTTCTTC
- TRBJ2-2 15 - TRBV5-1 CASSSSGVNTGELFF TGCGCCAGCAGTTCCAGCGGAGTGAACACCGGGGAGCTGTTTTTT
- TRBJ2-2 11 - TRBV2 CASKLTGELFF TGTGCCAGCAAGTTAACCGGGGAGCTGTTTTTT
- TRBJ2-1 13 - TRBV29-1 CSGRGDSYNEQFF TGCAGCGGGCGGGGAGATTCCTACAATGAGCAGTTCTTC
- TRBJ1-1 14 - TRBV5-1 CASSLAKGNTEAFF TGCGCCAGCAGCTTGGCTAAAGGTAACACTGAAGCTTTCTTT
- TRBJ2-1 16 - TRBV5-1 CASSWALASVRNEQFF TGCGCCAGCAGCTGGGCCCTAGCATCGGTTCGGAATGAGCAGTTCTTC
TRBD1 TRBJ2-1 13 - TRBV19 CASRAPGGNEQFF TGTGCCAGTAGGGCCCCAGGGGGCAATGAGCAGTTCTTC
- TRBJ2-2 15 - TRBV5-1 CASLPISGATGELFF TGCGCCAGCCTTCCTATTAGCGGAGCCACCGGGGAGCTGTTTTTT
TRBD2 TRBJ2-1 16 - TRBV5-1 CASSSRTSGRVGEQFF TGCGCCAGCAGCTCCCGGACTAGCGGGAGGGTAGGTGAGCAGTTCTTC
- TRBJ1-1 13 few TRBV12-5 CASGLPQNTEAFF TGTGCTAGTGGTTTGCCCCAGAACACTGAAGCTTTCTTT
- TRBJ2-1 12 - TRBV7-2 CASSLLQREQFF TGTGCCAGCAGCTTATTACAAAGGGAGCAGTTCTTC
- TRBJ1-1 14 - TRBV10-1 CASSELRQNTEAFF TGCGCCAGCAGTGAGTTACGCCAGAACACTGAAGCTTTCTTT
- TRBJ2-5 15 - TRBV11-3 CASSLGQRRGETQYF TGTGCCAGCAGCTTAGGGCAACGGCGAGGGGAGACCCAGTACTTC
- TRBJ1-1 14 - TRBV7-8 CASSLEARSTEAFF TGTGCCAGCAGCTTAGAGGCTAGGAGCACTGAAGCTTTCTTT
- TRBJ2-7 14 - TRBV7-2 CASSRGGQPYEQYF TGTGCCAGCAGTCGCGGGGGACAGCCCTACGAGCAGTACTTC
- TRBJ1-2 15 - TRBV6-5 CASSYGGGLVNGYTF TGTGCCAGCAGTTACGGTGGGGGGCTGGTGAATGGCTACACCTTC
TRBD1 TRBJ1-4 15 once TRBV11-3 CASSPNRGGNEKLFF TGTGCCAGCAGCCCAAACAGGGGTGGTAATGAAAAACTGTTTTTT
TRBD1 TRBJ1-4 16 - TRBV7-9 CASSLGTGGPNEKLFF TGTGCCAGCAGCTTGGGAACAGGGGGACCCAATGAAAAACTGTTTTTT
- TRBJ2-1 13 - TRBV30 CAKSRDSLGEQFF TGTGCCAAGTCTCGGGACTCCCTCGGTGAGCAGTTCTTC
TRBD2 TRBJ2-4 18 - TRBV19 CASSREGGLSEAKNIQYF TGTGCCAGTAGTAGGGAGGGTGGGCTCTCCGAAGCCAAAAACATTCAGTACTTC
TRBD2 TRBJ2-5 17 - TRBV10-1 CASSEYPGLAARETQYF TGCGCCAGCAGTGAATACCCGGGACTAGCGGCCCGGGAGACCCAGTACTTC
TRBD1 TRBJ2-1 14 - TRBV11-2 CASSSTGGNNEQFF TGTGCCAGCAGCTCTACAGGGGGGAATAATGAGCAGTTCTTC
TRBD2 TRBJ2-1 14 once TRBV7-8 CASTPSGRANEQFF TGTGCCAGCACCCCCTCGGGGAGGGCAAATGAGCAGTTCTTC
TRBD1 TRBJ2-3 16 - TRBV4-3 CASSQARAGGADTQYF TGCGCCAGCAGCCAAGCCCGGGCAGGGGGCGCAGATACGCAGTATTTT
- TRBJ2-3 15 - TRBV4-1 CASSRSGTYADTQYF TGCGCCAGCAGCCGGTCCGGGACTTACGCAGATACGCAGTATTTT
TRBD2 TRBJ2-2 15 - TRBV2 CASSEGLAGDGELFF TGTGCCAGCAGTGAAGGACTAGCGGGGGACGGGGAGCTGTTTTTT
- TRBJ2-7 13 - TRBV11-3 CASSSPDSYEQYF TGTGCCAGCAGCTCGCCGGACTCCTACGAGCAGTACTTC
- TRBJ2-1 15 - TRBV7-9 CASSQLGISYNEQFF TGTGCCAGCAGCCAGTTGGGGATTTCCTACAATGAGCAGTTCTTC
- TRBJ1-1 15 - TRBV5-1 CASSLPGNLNTEAFF TGCGCCAGCAGCCTTCCAGGGAACCTGAACACTGAAGCTTTCTTT
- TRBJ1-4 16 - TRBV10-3 CAISESTGGPNEKLFF TGTGCCATCAGTGAGTCCACCGGGGGTCCTAATGAAAAACTGTTTTTT
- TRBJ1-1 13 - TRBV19 CASSIASRTEAFF TGTGCCAGTAGTATTGCTTCTCGGACTGAAGCTTTCTTT
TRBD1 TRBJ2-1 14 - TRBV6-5 CASSLGTGGNEQFF TGTGCCAGCAGTTTGGGGACAGGGGGCAATGAGCAGTTCTTC
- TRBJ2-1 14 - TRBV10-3 CAISESNQVREQFF TGTGCCATCAGTGAGTCGAATCAGGTGAGGGAGCAGTTCTTC
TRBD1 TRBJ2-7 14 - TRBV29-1 CSVAGQGTYYEQYF TGCAGCGTAGCGGGACAGGGGACCTACTACGAGCAGTACTTC
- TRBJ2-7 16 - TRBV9 CASSLNPGTPGGEQYF TGTGCCAGCAGCCTCAACCCCGGGACCCCAGGTGGCGAGCAGTACTTC
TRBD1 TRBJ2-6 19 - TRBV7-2 CASSQRDRGILAGANVLTF TGTGCCAGCAGCCAGCGGGACAGGGGCATCTTGGCTGGGGCCAACGTCCTGACTTTC
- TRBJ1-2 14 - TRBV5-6 CASSRGQLNYGYTF TGTGCCAGCAGCCGAGGACAGCTTAACTATGGCTACACCTTC
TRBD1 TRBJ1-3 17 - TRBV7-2 CASSPFGRGGSGNTIYF TGTGCCAGCAGCCCGTTCGGCAGGGGGGGCTCTGGAAACACCATATATTTT
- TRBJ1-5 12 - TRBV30 CAWGQGEEPQHF TGTGCCTGGGGGCAGGGAGAGGAGCCCCAGCATTTT
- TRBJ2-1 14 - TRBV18 CASSPSVDYNEQFF TGTGCCAGCTCCCCCTCGGTAGACTACAATGAGCAGTTCTTC
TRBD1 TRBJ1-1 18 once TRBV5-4 CASSSGTGGVFANTEAFF TGTGCCAGCAGCTCGGGGACAGGGGGCGTTTTTGCGAACACTGAAGCTTTCTTT